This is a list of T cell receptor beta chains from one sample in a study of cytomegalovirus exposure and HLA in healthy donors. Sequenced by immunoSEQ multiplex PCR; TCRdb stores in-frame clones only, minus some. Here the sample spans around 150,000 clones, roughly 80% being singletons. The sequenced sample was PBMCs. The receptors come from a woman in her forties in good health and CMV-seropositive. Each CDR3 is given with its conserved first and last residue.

CASSPGTGGAGGELFF,TRBV5-1
CASRPQGSNQPQHF,TRBV28
CASSVQGLKITEAFF,TRBV5-4
CASSVATFGGSRTDTQYF,TRBV9
CATRSTGLKGYTF,TRBV19
CASSPASGSHEQYF,TRBV10-2
CASSLELPGGSYEQYF,TRBV7-9
CASSERQGTEAFF,TRBV6-1
CASSLQFPGSSYNSPLHF,TRBV27
CASSENRATNEKLFF,TRBV2
CASIGTGSGQETQYF,TRBV27
CASSVREGRNNEQFF,TRBV2
CASSLGLAGAYEQYF,TRBV5-1
CASSLSIGTSGMGGTDTQYF,TRBV27
CASTVATSGSRETQYF,TRBV28
CASSIQGLLDEKLFF,TRBV19
CASSQASGSGADTQYF,TRBV4-2
CASSSRTGVYEQYF,TRBV28
CASSLRAMRREGHTYNEQFF,TRBV7-3
CASSYRGPSYNEQFF,TRBV28
CASSFRGLPYNEQFF,TRBV7-2
CASSSPPVNEQFF,TRBV28
CVSSALGAGNQETQYF,TRBV2
CASSYPSSGPNEQFF,TRBV6-6
CASSRLAGADTQYF,TRBV28
CASRKGQGAAYGYTF,TRBV19
CASNLIGRAEFDEQFF,TRBV28
CASSLGAPGSYEQYF,TRBV7-6
CASSFPGTSKGTGELFF,TRBV27
CASSRSDRGRTDTQYF,TRBV7-8
CASSLETRIWVYEQYF,TRBV7-2
CSAARGAGLFGYTF,TRBV29-1
CSGTIAGGGTGELFF,TRBV29-1
CAISSPGQTYEQYF,TRBV10-3
CASSYAGPKQPQHF,TRBV6-5
CANSEAGANVLTF,TRBV19
CAWSAGTYNEQFF,TRBV30
CSVAWGQGTTEAFF,TRBV29-1
CASNPRQGAYNEQFF,TRBV27
CASSSSSGANVLTF,TRBV11-3
CASRGRERLNEQFF,TRBV19
CAISESGGQGRETQYF,TRBV10-3
CASSQGTSGRAEQYF,TRBV4-3
CASSVTDGDSGNTIYF,TRBV9
CASTGPENGRAWGEQFF,TRBV5-1
CASSQVDEQFF,TRBV14
CASSAGQGLTEAFF,TRBV7-9
CSVTGSSGNTIYF,TRBV29-1
CASSPLNREEKLFF,TRBV18
CSVEATRSDTQYF,TRBV29-1
CASSLKWMGASYEQYF,TRBV27
CASSIQGGNEKLFF,TRBV19
CSAGTGREKLFF,TRBV29-1
CASSTAGRGSYNEQFF,TRBV7-3
CASSSSAGSYEQYF,TRBV27